This TCR beta chain was captured by sequencing in a study of blood T cell repertoires in COVID-19. Whole-study context: Both acute and convalescent COVID-19 samples were obtained from the United States, Italy and Spain.

The data were produced by immunoSEQ multiplex PCR, yet TCRdb's version contains in-frame clones alone and is incomplete. The sample contains roughly 200,000 clones, about nine tenths of which appear only once. From germline, CDR1 is MGHRA and CDR2 YSYEKL. This CDR3 comprises 17 residues. V lost 0 bases, J lost 1 base, and 4 bases stayed unmatched. Input material: PBMCs or T cells enriched from blood (not recorded which). The chain links TRBV4-1 to TRBJ2-5; TRBD2 matches 11 bases. This TCR was recovered from a woman in her thirties or forties with acute COVID-19. The CDR3: CASSQDLAGGPQETQYF. For the CDR3, the DNA is TGCGCCAGCAGCCAAGACCTAGCGGGGGGCCCCCAAGAGACCCAGTACTTC.